Shown below are 18 T cell receptor beta chains from a single sample sequenced in a study of cytomegalovirus exposure and HLA in healthy donors. The PCR employed 60 Vbeta primers together with 13 Jbeta primers. TCRdb's copy holds only in-frame clones and misses some; the assay was immunoSEQ multiplex PCR. The profile shows roughly 150,000 clones, 70% to 90% of them singletons. Sequencing used PBMCs. The receptor source for this set is a middle-aged woman in good health and CMV-seropositive.

Comment on this clone: One junction end does not reproduce the germline sequence, and a read error may be involved. The rearrangement uses TRBV7-7 and TRBJ2-1, with TRBD2 as a possible D gene (5 bases). The CDR3 is 13 residues long. Germline CDR1 is SSHAT and CDR2 is FNYEAQ (reference sequence). The CDR3 region is CASSPISGNEQFF. The DNA for the CDR3 is TGTGCTAGCAGCCCCATATCGGGAAATGAGCAGTTCTTC.

The count of this clone is one. This chain's CDR3 is CASRLGGTNTGELFF. CDR3 DNA: TGTGCCAGCAGGCTGGGGGGGACAAACACCGGGGAGCTGTTTTTT. The J gene is TRBJ2-2, the V gene TRBV6-5, with D perhaps TRBD2 (7 bases). The germline V gene has CDR1 MNHEY and CDR2 SVGAGI. The CDR3 consists of 15 residues. V was trimmed by 6 bases and J by 2 bases, leaving 13 bases between them.

The V call is TRBV7-2, the J call TRBJ2-5; D is perhaps TRBD2 (6 bases). The V gene's germline CDR1 is SGHTA and CDR2 FQGNSA. The CDR3 contains 15 residues. V was shortened by 3 bases and J by 2 bases, with 13 bases between the two germline ends. The DNA for the CDR3 is TGTGCCAGCAGCTTTAGCGGACGGATGCAAGAGACCCAGTACTTC. It specifies CASSFSGRMQETQYF. Complete variable domain (other parts from reference TRBV7-2 and TRBJ2-5): GAGVSQSPSNKVTEKGKDVELRCDPISGHTALYWYRQSLGQGLEFLIYFQGNSAPDKSGLPSDRFSAERTGGSVSTLTIQRTQQEDSAVYLCASSFSGRMQETQYFGPGTRLLVL.

This chain links TRBV27 with TRBJ2-5, with TRBD2 matching over 12 bases. This CDR3 has 15 residues. The germline gives CDR1 MNHEY, CDR2 SMNVEV (reference sequence). V dropped 4 bases and J dropped 7; count of bases not matched to a gene: 7. The CDR3, as DNA: TGTGCCAGCAGTTCTAGCGGGGGGGCCAGGGTGACCCAGTACTTC. Translating it yields CASSSSGGARVTQYF.

The rearrangement uses TRBV5-6 and TRBJ1-6, with 7 bases lining up with TRBD1. Germline-derived CDR1 and CDR2 are SGHDT and YYEEEE. J lost 6 bases, V lost 1 base, and 7 bases had no gene match. The CDR3 length is 16 residues. CDR3 region: CASSLNRGEVNSPLHF. The CDR3, as DNA: TGTGCCAGCAGCTTGAACAGGGGCGAAGTTAATTCACCCCTCCACTTT.

The chain joins TRBV7-8 to TRBJ1-2; D is uncertain. Looked up from germline, CDR1 is SGHVS and CDR2 is FQNEAQ. The CDR3 spans 12 residues. Trimming removed 5 bases from V and 8 bases from J, with 12 bases in between. CDR3 nucleotides: TGTGCCAGCAGCCCAGGCCAGTACGGCTACACCTTC. Residues: CASSPGQYGYTF.

The V call is TRBV5-1, the J call TRBJ2-5; the D gene is possibly TRBD1 (6 bases). Germline CDR1 and CDR2: SGHRS and YFSETQ. V was trimmed by 6 bases and J by 2 bases, leaving 11 bases between them. The CDR3 length is 13 residues. The CDR3: CASTTDRQETQYF. DNA for the CDR3: TGCGCCAGCACAACGGACAGACAAGAGACCCAGTACTTC.

This chain links TRBV6-4 with TRBJ1-2, with D possibly TRBD1 on 5 matching bases. Trimming pared 4 bases from V and 1 base from J, leaving 13 bases between. The CDR3 spans 15 residues. CDR1 and CDR2 (germline): MRHNA, SNTAGT. The CDR3: CASSVTGTYNYGYTF. The CDR3, as DNA: TGTGCCAGCAGTGTCACCGGGACTTATAACTATGGCTACACCTTC.

The chain has TRBV18 and TRBJ2-5; TRBD2 might be the D (5 bases). The germline V and J ends were trimmed by 4 bases and 2 bases, with 11 bases remaining between them. Germline CDR1 reads KGHSH; CDR2 reads LQKENI. The length of the CDR3 is 14 residues. This CDR3 is CASSLRAGQETQYF. DNA of the CDR3: TGTGCCAGCTCACTGAGGGCTGGACAAGAGACCCAGTACTTC.

The V call is TRBV25-1, the J call TRBJ1-6; 11 bases are shared with TRBD1. The CDR3 is made up of 15 amino acids. V shed 5 bases and J 9 bases; nucleotides not matched to a gene: 6. Germline-derived CDR1 and CDR2 are MGHDK and SYGVNS. For the CDR3, the DNA is TGTGCCAGCAGTTTGGGACAGGGGGTGTTTTCACCCCTCCACTTT. The encoded protein is CASSLGQGVFSPLHF.

The chain has TRBV7-9 and TRBJ1-5; D gene ambiguous. The CDR3 totals 13 residues. Trimming cost V 1 base and J 7 bases, with 8 bases left between them. The germline V gene has CDR1 SEHNR and CDR2 FQNEAQ (reference sequence). CDR3 in amino acids: CASSLERFQPQHF. The CDR3 DNA sequence: TGTGCCAGCAGCTTAGAGAGGTTCCAGCCCCAGCATTTT.

The V and J genes are TRBV5-4 and TRBJ1-4, with D uncertain. In germline, CDR1 is SGHNT, CDR2 YYREEE (reference sequence). V lost 4 bases, J lost 2 bases, and 12 bases lay in between. The CDR3 spans 15 residues. CDR3 in amino acids: CASSSGGNTNEKLFF. CDR3 bases: TGTGCCAGCAGCAGCGGCGGGAATACTAATGAAAAACTGTTTTTT.

This chain connects TRBV19 to TRBJ2-2; no firm D call. The CDR3 loop spans 16 amino acids. Between the trimmed V and J ends, which lost 3 bases and 3 bases, there was a span of 14 bases. Germline loops: CDR1 LNHDA, CDR2 SQIVND (reference sequence). The CDR3: CASSILPSTDTGELFF. CDR3 nucleotides: TGTGCCAGTAGTATTCTGCCTAGTACGGACACCGGGGAGCTGTTTTTT.

The rearrangement links TRBV2 to TRBJ1-6, with D hard to call. Germline V gene sequence: CDR1 SNHLY, CDR2 FYNNEI. The germline V and J ends were trimmed by 4 bases and 6 bases, with 13 bases remaining between them. The CDR3 consists of 15 residues. Here the CDR3 DNA reads TGTGCCAGCAGTGTAGCAGGCGGGCCTAATTCACCCCTCCACTTT. It specifies CASSVAGGPNSPLHF.

This sequence joins TRBV28 and TRBJ2-7; 13 bases map to TRBD2. Trimming removed 5 bases from V and 11 bases from J; junction bases left unmatched: 21. Germline assignment: CDR1 MDHEN and CDR2 SYDVKM. This CDR3 is 18 amino acids long. The chain's CDR3 is CASSPDRDATSGRTVKYF. CDR3 nucleotides: TGTGCCAGCAGTCCCGACAGGGACGCGACTAGCGGGAGGACCGTGAAGTACTTC. The full variable domain, completed using reference TRBV28 and TRBJ2-7, is DVKVTQSSRYLVKRTGEKVFLECVQDMDHENMFWYRQDPGLGLRLIYFSYDVKMKEKGDIPEGYSVSREKKERFSLILESASTNQTSMYLCASSPDRDATSGRTVKYFGPGTRLTVT.

The rearrangement uses TRBV9 and TRBJ1-1, with unresolved D. V was cut by 3 bases and J by 1 base, with 13 bases left in between. This CDR3 region has 15 residues. Germline-derived CDR1 and CDR2 are SGDLS and YYNGEE. The CDR3 sequence is CASSARPDSNTEAFF. The CDR3 bases are TGTGCCAGCAGCGCCCGCCCGGACTCGAACACTGAAGCTTTCTTT.

V is TRBV7-3 and J is TRBJ2-5, with TRBD2 matching 7 bases. J was trimmed by 2 bases and V by 4 bases; bases with no gene match: 7. The CDR3 consists of 15 residues. The germline V gene encodes CDR1 SGHTA and CDR2 FQGTGA. CDR3 in amino acids: CASSSSGGGQETQYF. Here the CDR3 DNA reads TGTGCCAGCAGCTCCAGTGGGGGGGGACAAGAGACCCAGTACTTC. Filled out from reference TRBV7-3 and TRBJ2-5, the complete variable domain reads GAGVSQTPSNKVTEKGKYVELRCDPISGHTALYWYRQSLGQGPEFLIYFQGTGAADDSGLPNDRFFAVRPEGSVSTLKIQRTERGDSAVYLCASSSSGGGQETQYFGPGTRLLVL.

The genes are TRBV4-2 and TRBJ1-3; 7 bases are shared with TRBD1. Looked up from germline, CDR1 is LGHNA and CDR2 is YNFKEQ. The CDR3 length is 18 residues. Trimming took 4 bases from V and 4 from J; bases not matched to a gene: 16. This chain's CDR3 is CASSLAPPDRASGNTIYF. DNA for the CDR3: TGTGCCAGCAGCCTTGCCCCTCCAGACAGGGCGTCCGGAAACACCATATATTTT.